The entry that follows covers one T cell receptor (beta chain) sequence. Its antigen is not known. The data stem from a study of naive and memory T cell subsets. Study outcomes and limitations: In naive cells, over 90% of TCR sequences were seen only once. TCR counts from RNA may reflect activation-linked expression changes.

V was pared by 4 bases and J by 4 bases, with 12 bases between. Germline values: CDR1 SGHTA, CDR2 FQGTGA. The CDR3 loop spans 14 amino acids. Two oligonucleotides, mixed equimolar, formed the beta constant-region primer covering TRBC1 and TRBC2. Ligation attached a single-stranded oligonucleotide with a 12-nucleotide UMI and the SP2 primer to the cDNA 3' end. Four rounds of PCR amplified the ligated cDNA using nested alpha and beta constant-region primers plus SP2. Using its own MiXCR run on the UMI-ligation and nested PCR reads, TCRdb lists one record per CDR3 protein. The sample holds 89,000 or so distinct CDR3 sequences, around 12% seen once.

The chain recombines TRBV7-3 with TRBJ2-3; D is undetermined. The clonotype comes from a human donor in good health. Sequencing was performed on central memory CD4+ T cells from blood. CDR3 DNA sequence: TGTGCCAGCAGCTCCCTGTCTAGTTCAGATACGCAGTATTTT. Translated: CASSSLSSSDTQYF.